This T cell receptor beta chain was recorded in a study of cytomegalovirus exposure and HLA in healthy donors. Germline assignment: CDR1 GTSNPN and CDR2 SVGIG (reference sequence). The CDR3 sequence is 13 residues long. V gave up 6 bases and J gave up 11 bases, with 22 bases separating them. 60 Vbeta and 13 Jbeta primers were used in PCR. TCRdb's copy holds only in-frame clones and misses some; the assay was immunoSEQ multiplex PCR. The sample holds about 99,000 clones, 79% seen once. This TCR came from a male donor in good health and CMV-seropositive. The sequenced sample consisted of PBMCs. V is TRBV30 and J is TRBJ1-1; tentatively, D is TRBD1 (6 bases). The CDR3 region is CACARQAPHRAFF. The CDR3 DNA reads TGTGCCTGCGCACGACAGGCTCCCCATCGCGCTTTCTTT.